This TCR beta chain was obtained from a study of cytomegalovirus exposure and HLA in healthy donors. The germline V and J ends were trimmed by 0 bases and 5 bases, with 14 bases remaining between them. The CDR3 totals 15 residues. Germline values: CDR1 SGHRS, CDR2 YFSETQ. This clone was detected only a few times. PCR was performed using 60 Vbeta and 13 Jbeta primers. The assay was immunoSEQ multiplex PCR, and TCRdb's table has in-frame clones only and misses some. This sample has 95,000 to 110,000 clones, with 10% found just once. The sample consisted of PBMCs. J is TRBJ1-1 and V is TRBV5-1; tentatively, D is TRBD1 (6 bases). The TCR was taken from a man between 40 and 49 years old in good health and CMV-seropositive. CDR3 nucleotides: TGCGCCAGCAGCTTGGAGGGGGATGGGTGGACTGAAGCTTTCTTT. Protein sequence: CASSLEGDGWTEAFF.